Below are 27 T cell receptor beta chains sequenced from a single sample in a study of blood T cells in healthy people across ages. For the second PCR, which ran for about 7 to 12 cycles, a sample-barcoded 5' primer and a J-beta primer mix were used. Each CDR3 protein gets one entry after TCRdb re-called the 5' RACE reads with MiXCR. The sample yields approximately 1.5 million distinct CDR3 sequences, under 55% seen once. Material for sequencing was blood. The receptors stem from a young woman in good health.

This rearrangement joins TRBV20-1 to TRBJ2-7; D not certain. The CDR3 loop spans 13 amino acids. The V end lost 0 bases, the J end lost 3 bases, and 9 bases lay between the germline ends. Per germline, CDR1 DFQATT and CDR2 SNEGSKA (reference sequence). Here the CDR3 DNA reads TGCAGTGCTAGAGATCTGGTAGGCTACGAGCAGTACTTC. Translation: CSARDLVGYEQYF.

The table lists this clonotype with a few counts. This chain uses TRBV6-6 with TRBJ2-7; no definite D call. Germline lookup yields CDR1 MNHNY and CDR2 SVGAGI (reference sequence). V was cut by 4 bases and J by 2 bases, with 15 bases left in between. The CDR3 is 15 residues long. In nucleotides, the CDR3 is TGTGCCAGCAGTTTGGTAGCCTCTTCCCCCTACGAGCAGTACTTC. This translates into CASSLVASSPYEQYF.

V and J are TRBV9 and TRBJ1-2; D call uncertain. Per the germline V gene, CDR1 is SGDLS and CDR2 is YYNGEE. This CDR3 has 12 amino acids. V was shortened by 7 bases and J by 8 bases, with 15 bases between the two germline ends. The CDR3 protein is CASDRALGGYTF. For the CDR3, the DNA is TGTGCCAGCGATCGGGCTTTGGGGGGCTACACCTTC.

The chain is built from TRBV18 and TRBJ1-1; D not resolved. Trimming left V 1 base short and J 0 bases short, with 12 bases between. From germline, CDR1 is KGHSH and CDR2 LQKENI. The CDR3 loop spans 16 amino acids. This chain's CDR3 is CASSPQGAGLNTEAFF. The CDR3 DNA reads TGTGCCAGCTCACCACAGGGCGCAGGCTTGAACACTGAAGCTTTCTTT.

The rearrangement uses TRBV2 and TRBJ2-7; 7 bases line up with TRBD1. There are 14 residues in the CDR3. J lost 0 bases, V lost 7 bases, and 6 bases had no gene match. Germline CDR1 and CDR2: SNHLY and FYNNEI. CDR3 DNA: TGTGCCAGCAATGACAGGGTAGTCTCCTACGAGCAGTACTTC. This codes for CASNDRVVSYEQYF.

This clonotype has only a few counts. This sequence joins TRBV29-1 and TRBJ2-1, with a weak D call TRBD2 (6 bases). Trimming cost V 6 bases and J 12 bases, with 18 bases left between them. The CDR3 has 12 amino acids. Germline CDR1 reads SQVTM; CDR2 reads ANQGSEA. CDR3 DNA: TGCAGCGTCGAGGGAGGTTCGAGGAGGCAGTTCTTC. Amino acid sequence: CSVEGGSRRQFF.

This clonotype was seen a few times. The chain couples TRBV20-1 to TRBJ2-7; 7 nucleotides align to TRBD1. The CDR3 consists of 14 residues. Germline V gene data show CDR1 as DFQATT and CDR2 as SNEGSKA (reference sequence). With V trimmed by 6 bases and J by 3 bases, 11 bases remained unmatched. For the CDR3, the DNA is TGCAGTGCCCGAACGCTCAGGGGGAGCTACGAGCAGTACTTC. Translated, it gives CSARTLRGSYEQYF.

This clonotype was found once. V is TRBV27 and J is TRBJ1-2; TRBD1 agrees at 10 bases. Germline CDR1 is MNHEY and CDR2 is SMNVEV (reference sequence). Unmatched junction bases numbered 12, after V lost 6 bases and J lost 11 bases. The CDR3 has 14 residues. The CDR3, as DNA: TGTGCCAGCAGGACCTGGGGGACAGGGGCCGGGTACACCTTC. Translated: CASRTWGTGAGYTF.

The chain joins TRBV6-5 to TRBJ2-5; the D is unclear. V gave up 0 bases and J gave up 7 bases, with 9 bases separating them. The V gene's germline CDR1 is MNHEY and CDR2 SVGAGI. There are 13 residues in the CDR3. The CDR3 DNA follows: TGTGCCAGCAGTTACTCTGGTAGATGGACCCAGTACTTC. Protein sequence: CASSYSGRWTQYF.

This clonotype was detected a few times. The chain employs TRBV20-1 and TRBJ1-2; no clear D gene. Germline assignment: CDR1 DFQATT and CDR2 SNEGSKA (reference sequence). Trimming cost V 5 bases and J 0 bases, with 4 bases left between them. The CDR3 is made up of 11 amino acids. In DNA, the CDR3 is TGCAGTGCTGGCCCTAACTATGGCTACACCTTC. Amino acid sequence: CSAGPNYGYTF.

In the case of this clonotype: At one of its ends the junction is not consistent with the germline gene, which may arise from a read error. CDR3 DNA sequence: TGTGCCACCAGTGACCCTAGCGGGGGTAAGGACAAGGAGCAGTTCTTC. Its protein product is CATSDPSGGKDKEQFF. The chain combines TRBV24-1 with TRBJ2-1; 10 nucleotides line up with TRBD2. Germline loops: CDR1 KGHDR, CDR2 SFDVKD. This CDR3 spans 16 amino acids.

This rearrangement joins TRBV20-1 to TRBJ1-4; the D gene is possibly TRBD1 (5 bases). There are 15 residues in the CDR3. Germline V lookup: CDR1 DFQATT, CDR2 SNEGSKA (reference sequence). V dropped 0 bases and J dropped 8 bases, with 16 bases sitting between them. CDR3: CSARDHGASGEKLFF. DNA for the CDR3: TGCAGTGCTAGAGATCATGGGGCCTCGGGGGAAAAACTGTTTTTT.

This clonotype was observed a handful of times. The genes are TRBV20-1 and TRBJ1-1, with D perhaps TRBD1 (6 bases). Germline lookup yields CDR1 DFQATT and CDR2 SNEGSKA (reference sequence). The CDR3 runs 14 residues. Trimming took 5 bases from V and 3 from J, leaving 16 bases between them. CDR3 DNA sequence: TGCAGTGCTCCCCTCCCCAGGGGATACACTGAAGCTTTCTTT. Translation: CSAPLPRGYTEAFF.

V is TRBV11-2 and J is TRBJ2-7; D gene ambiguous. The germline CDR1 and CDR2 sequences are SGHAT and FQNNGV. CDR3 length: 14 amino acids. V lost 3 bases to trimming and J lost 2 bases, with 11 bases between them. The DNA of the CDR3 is TGTGCCAGCAGCTTTGACTTGCTGCCCTACGAGCAGTACTTC. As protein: CASSFDLLPYEQYF.

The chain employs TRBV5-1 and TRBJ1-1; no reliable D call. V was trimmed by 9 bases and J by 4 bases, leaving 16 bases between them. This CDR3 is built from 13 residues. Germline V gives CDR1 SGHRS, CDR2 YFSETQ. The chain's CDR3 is CATSTGEGTEAFF. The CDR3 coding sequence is TGCGCCACCAGTACCGGGGAGGGCACTGAAGCTTTCTTT.

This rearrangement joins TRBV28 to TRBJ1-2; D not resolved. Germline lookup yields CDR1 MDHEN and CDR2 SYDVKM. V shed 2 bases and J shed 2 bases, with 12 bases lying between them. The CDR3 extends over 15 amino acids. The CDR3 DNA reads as TGTGCCAGCAGTTTAAGTCCTAGAGGGAACTATGGCTACACCTTC. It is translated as CASSLSPRGNYGYTF.

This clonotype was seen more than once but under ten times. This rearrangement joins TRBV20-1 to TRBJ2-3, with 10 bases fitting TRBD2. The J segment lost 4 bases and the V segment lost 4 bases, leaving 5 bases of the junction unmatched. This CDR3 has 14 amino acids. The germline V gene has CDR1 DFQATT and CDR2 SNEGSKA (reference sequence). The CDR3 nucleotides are TGCAGTGCTACGAGCGGGAGGGGCGCAGATACGCAGTATTTT. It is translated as CSATSGRGADTQYF.

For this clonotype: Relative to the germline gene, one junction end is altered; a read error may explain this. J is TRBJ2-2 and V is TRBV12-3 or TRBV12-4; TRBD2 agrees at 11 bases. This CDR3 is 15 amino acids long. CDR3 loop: CASSLTSGGTGELFF. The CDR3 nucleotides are TGCGCCAGCAGCCTTACTAGCGGGGGCACCGGGGAGCTGTTTTTT.

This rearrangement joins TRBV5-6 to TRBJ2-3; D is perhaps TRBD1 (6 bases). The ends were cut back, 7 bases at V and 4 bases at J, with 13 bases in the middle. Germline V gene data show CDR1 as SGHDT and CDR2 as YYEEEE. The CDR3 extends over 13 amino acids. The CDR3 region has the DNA TGTGCCAGCTACTTACAGGGCGCAGATACGCAGTATTTT. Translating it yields CASYLQGADTQYF.

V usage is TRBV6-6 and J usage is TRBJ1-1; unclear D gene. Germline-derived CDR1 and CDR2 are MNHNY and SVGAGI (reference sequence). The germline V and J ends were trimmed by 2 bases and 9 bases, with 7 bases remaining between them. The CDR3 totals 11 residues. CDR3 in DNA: TGTGCCAGCAGTTACCCCCAGAAAGCTTTCTTT. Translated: CASSYPQKAFF.

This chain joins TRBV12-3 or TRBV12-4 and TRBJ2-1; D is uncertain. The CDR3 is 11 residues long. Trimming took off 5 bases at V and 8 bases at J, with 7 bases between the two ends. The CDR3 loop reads CASSPDHEQFF. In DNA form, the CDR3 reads TGTGCCAGCAGTCCCGACCATGAGCAGTTCTTC.

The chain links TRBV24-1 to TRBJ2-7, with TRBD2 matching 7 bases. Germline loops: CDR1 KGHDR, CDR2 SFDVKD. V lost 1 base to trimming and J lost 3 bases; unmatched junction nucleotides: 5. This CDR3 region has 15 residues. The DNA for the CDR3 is TGTGCCACCAGTGATTTACTCACTAGCGTCTACGAGCAGTACTTC. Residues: CATSDLLTSVYEQYF.

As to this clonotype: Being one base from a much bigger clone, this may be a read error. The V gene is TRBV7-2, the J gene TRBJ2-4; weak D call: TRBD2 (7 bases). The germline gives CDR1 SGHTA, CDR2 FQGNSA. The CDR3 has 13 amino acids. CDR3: CVSSLGGDYIQYF. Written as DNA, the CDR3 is TGTGTCAGCAGCTTAGGGGGGGATTACATTCAGTACTTC.

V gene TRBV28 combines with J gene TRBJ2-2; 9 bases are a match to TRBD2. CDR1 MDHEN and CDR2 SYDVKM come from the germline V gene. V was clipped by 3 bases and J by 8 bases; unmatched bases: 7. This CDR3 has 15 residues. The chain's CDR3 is CASSFSGSKSGELFF. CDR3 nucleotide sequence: TGTGCCAGCAGTTTTAGCGGGAGCAAATCAGGGGAGCTGTTTTTT.

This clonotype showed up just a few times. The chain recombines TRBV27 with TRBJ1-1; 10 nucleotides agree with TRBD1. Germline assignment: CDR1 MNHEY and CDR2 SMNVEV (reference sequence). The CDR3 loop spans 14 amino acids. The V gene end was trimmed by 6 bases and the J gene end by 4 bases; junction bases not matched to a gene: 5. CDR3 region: CASSPGTGVTEAFF. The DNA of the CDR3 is TGTGCCAGCAGCCCCGGGACAGGGGTCACTGAAGCTTTCTTT.

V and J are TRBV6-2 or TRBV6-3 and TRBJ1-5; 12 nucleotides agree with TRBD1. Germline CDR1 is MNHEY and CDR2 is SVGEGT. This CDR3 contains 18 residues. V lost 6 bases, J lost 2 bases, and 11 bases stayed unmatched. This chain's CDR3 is CASRSGTGGAWGNQPQHF. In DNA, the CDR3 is TGTGCCAGCAGATCCGGGACAGGGGGCGCTTGGGGCAATCAGCCCCAGCATTTT.

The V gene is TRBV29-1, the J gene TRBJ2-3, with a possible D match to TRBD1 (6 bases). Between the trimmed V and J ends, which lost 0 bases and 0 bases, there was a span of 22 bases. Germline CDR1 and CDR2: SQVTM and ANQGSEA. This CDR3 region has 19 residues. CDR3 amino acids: CSVEDPWGSTGTSTDTQYF. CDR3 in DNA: TGCAGCGTTGAAGATCCTTGGGGATCGACAGGTACTAGCACAGATACGCAGTATTTT.